This T cell receptor beta chain stems from a study of T cell repertoires in cytomegalovirus infection. Study-wide context: Matching HLA type and CMV infection were both indicated by public TCR beta signatures.

This clonotype was detected only a few times. From the reads, TCRdb called clonotypes with MiXCR, one entry per CDR3 protein. This table holds around 740,000 distinct CDR3 sequences, approximately 34% found once. Trimming cost V 7 bases and J 6 bases; bases outside gene matches: 7. The CDR3 contains 14 residues. Germline lookup yields CDR1 MDHEN and CDR2 SYDVKM. The material sequenced was PBMCs. This TCR was sampled from a human donor in good health (CMV status not recorded). Some clones in this sample may be carry-over from other donors' samples. The chain combines TRBV28 with TRBJ2-1, with 9 bases aligning to TRBD2. CDR3 in DNA: TGTGCCAGCACCCGGGGGGGACTAGCCAATGAGCAGTTCTTC. Protein sequence: CASTRGGLANEQFF.